A selection of T cell receptor beta chains follows, all from one sample in a study of somatic mutations in cytotoxic T cells in rheumatoid arthritis. The repertoire was sequenced with immunoSEQ multiplex PCR; TCRdb's copy has only in-frame clones and lacks some. In the table there are about 19,000 clones, approximately 83% of which are singletons. The specimen was CD8+ T cells sorted from blood. These receptors originate from an adult with rheumatoid arthritis. CDR3s include the opening cysteine and the closing phenylalanine or tryptophan. The D gene is left open where the match is weak. Size is omitted from some rows. Given values are once, few, many or a class for expanded clones.

j_call clone_size v_call d_call cdr3_aa cdr3_nt
TRBJ2-1 . TRBV6-5 TRBD2 CASSYSGGGYNEQFF TGTGCCAGCAGTTACTCGGGGGGGGGATACAATGAGCAGTTCTTC
TRBJ2-7 . TRBV19 TRBD1 CASGPKGQTYEQYF TGTGCCAGTGGTCCGAAGGGACAGACCTACGAGCAGTACTTC
TRBJ2-3 . TRBV9 . CASSVGSGFGADTQYF TGTGCCAGCAGCGTAGGTTCCGGGTTTGGGGCAGATACGCAGTATTTT
TRBJ2-5 . TRBV27 TRBD2 CASSFRWGGQETQYF TGTGCCAGCAGTTTTCGGTGGGGGGGGCAAGAGACCCAGTACTTC
TRBJ2-7 . TRBV7-8 . CASSSPYEQYF TGTGCCAGCAGCTCTCCCTACGAGCAGTACTTC
TRBJ1-5 . TRBV2 . CASSEGYNQPQHF TGTGCCAGCAGTGAAGGGTACAATCAGCCCCAGCATTTT
TRBJ2-3 . TRBV7-3 . CASSPLGAPTNTQYF TGTGCCAGCAGCCCGCTGGGAGCCCCCACTAATACGCAGTATTTT
TRBJ2-1 . TRBV13 TRBD2 CASNRRVLAGNEQFF TGTGCCAGCAACCGCAGGGTATTAGCGGGGAATGAGCAGTTCTTC
TRBJ1-2 . TRBV19 . CATARRDGYGYTF TGTGCCACAGCGCGGAGGGACGGCTATGGCTACACCTTC
TRBJ2-7 . TRBV9 TRBD2 CASSASGSDEQYF TGTGCCAGCAGCGCTAGCGGGAGCGATGAGCAGTACTTC
TRBJ2-1 . TRBV5-8 . CASSLAEPNLRNEQFF TGTGCCAGCAGCTTGGCCGAGCCTAATCTCCGCAATGAGCAGTTCTTC
TRBJ1-3 . TRBV7-2 . CASSSNDRFSGNTIYF TGTGCCAGCAGCTCCAATGACAGATTCTCTGGAAACACCATATATTTT
TRBJ1-1 . TRBV9 . CASSVEDSPNTEAFF TGTGCCAGCAGCGTAGAGGACAGCCCAAACACTGAAGCTTTCTTT
TRBJ1-5 . TRBV6-1 . CASSEWIHSNQPQHF TGTGCCAGCAGTGAATGGATTCATAGCAATCAGCCCCAGCATTTT
TRBJ1-1 . TRBV13 . CASSFRVFWLTEAFF TGTGCCAGCAGCTTTCGCGTGTTTTGGCTCACTGAAGCTTTCTTT
TRBJ1-1 . TRBV15 . CATSRGDGNTEAFF TGTGCCACCAGCAGAGGAGACGGCAACACTGAAGCTTTCTTT
TRBJ1-2 once TRBV5-6 . CASSLGVANYGYTF TGTGCCAGCAGCCTCGGGGTAGCCAACTATGGCTACACCTTC
TRBJ2-2 . TRBV6-1 . CASSVEAVIQENTGELFF TGTGCCAGCAGTGTGGAGGCTGTTATTCAGGAGAACACCGGGGAGCTGTTTTTT
TRBJ1-2 . TRBV2 . CATVQGLDYGYTF TGTGCCACCGTACAGGGTTTGGACTATGGCTACACCTTC
TRBJ2-7 . TRBV30 . CAWSVPGRSSYEQYF TGTGCCTGGAGTGTACCGGGGCGGTCCTCCTACGAGCAGTACTTC
TRBJ2-3 . TRBV13 . CASSLASGHSTDTQYF TGTGCCAGCAGCTTAGCCAGCGGACATAGCACAGATACGCAGTATTTT
TRBJ1-1 . TRBV7-9 . CASSRGYTEAFF TGTGCCAGCAGCCGAGGTTACACTGAAGCTTTCTTT
TRBJ1-6 . TRBV9 . CASSVAGENSPLHF TGTGCCAGCAGCGTAGCTGGGGAAAATTCACCCCTCCACTTT
TRBJ2-3 few TRBV7-3 . CASSTQGGSTTDTQYF TGTGCCAGCAGCACTCAGGGGGGGAGTACCACAGATACGCAGTATTTT
TRBJ2-2 . TRBV5-1 TRBD2 CASSSSSSGGHTGELFF TGCGCCAGCAGCTCCTCCTCTAGCGGGGGTCACACCGGGGAGCTGTTTTTT
TRBJ2-2 . TRBV6-5 TRBD2 CASSGLAGVTGELFF TGTGCCAGCAGTGGACTAGCGGGCGTCACCGGGGAGCTGTTTTTT
TRBJ2-3 . TRBV27 . CASSLIWADTQYF TGTGCCAGCAGTTTAATCTGGGCAGATACGCAGTATTTT
TRBJ1-3 . TRBV2 . CASSEVGGDPSGNTIYF TGTGCCAGCAGTGAAGTGGGGGGGGACCCCTCTGGAAACACCATATATTTT
TRBJ1-3 once TRBV6-6 . CASSYAEGSGNTIYF TGTGCCAGCAGTTACGCGGAGGGCTCTGGAAACACCATATATTTT
TRBJ2-5 . TRBV10-1 . CASSSRVQGEETQYF TGCGCCAGCAGTTCAAGGGTTCAAGGGGAAGAGACCCAGTACTTC
TRBJ2-1 . TRBV2 . CASSEEARRDYNEQFF TGTGCCAGCAGTGAGGAGGCACGCAGGGATTACAATGAGCAGTTCTTC
TRBJ2-7 . TRBV11-2 TRBD1 CASSSGQFEQYF TGTGCCAGCAGCTCGGGACAGTTCGAGCAGTACTTC
TRBJ2-3 . TRBV2 . CASSDRITDTQYF TGTGCCAGCAGCGACAGGATAACAGATACGCAGTATTTT
TRBJ2-1 . TRBV30 . CAWSVLGYIDEQFF TGTGCCTGGAGTGTCCTCGGATACATTGATGAGCAGTTCTTC
TRBJ2-1 . TRBV11-3 TRBD1 CASSPGQGMNNEQFF TGTGCCAGCAGCCCCGGACAGGGGATGAATAATGAGCAGTTCTTC
TRBJ1-1 . TRBV18 . CASSPPRGTEAFF TGTGCCAGCTCACCACCGCGGGGCACTGAAGCTTTCTTT
TRBJ2-7 . TRBV9 . CASSTNSYEQYF TGTGCCAGCAGCACCAACTCCTACGAGCAGTACTTC
TRBJ1-1 . TRBV9 TRBD1 CASSSAQGAVDLGAFF TGTGCCAGCAGCTCTGCCCAGGGGGCTGTCGATCTGGGAGCTTTCTTT
TRBJ2-3 . TRBV5-1 TRBD2 CASSWLAGGPTDTQYF TGCGCCAGCAGCTGGCTAGCGGGGGGCCCCACAGATACGCAGTATTTT
TRBJ2-7 . TRBV9 . CASSSGLATYEQYF TGTGCCAGCAGCTCCGGGCTAGCAACCTACGAGCAGTACTTC
TRBJ2-5 . TRBV28 TRBD2 CASSLFGGAGETQYF TGTGCCAGCAGTTTATTCGGGGGGGCGGGAGAGACCCAGTACTTC
TRBJ1-2 . TRBV2 . CASSVEQGGLYGYTF TGTGCCAGCAGTGTTGAACAGGGCGGGTTATATGGCTACACCTTC
TRBJ2-3 . TRBV29-1 . CSVEVAGTDTQYF TGCAGCGTTGAAGTGGCAGGCACAGATACGCAGTATTTT
TRBJ1-5 . TRBV9 . CASSGGTPNQPQHF TGTGCCAGCAGCGGCGGGACACCAAATCAGCCCCAGCATTTT
TRBJ2-1 . TRBV2 TRBD2 CASSVPSGGSSYNEQFF TGTGCCAGCAGTGTACCTAGCGGGGGTAGCTCCTACAATGAGCAGTTCTTC
TRBJ2-1 . TRBV9 . CASSVNENEQFF TGTGCCAGCAGCGTAAACGAGAATGAGCAGTTCTTC
TRBJ2-1 . TRBV2 TRBD2 CATTQSGRSINEQFF TGTGCCACTACACAAAGCGGGAGAAGTATAAATGAGCAGTTCTTC